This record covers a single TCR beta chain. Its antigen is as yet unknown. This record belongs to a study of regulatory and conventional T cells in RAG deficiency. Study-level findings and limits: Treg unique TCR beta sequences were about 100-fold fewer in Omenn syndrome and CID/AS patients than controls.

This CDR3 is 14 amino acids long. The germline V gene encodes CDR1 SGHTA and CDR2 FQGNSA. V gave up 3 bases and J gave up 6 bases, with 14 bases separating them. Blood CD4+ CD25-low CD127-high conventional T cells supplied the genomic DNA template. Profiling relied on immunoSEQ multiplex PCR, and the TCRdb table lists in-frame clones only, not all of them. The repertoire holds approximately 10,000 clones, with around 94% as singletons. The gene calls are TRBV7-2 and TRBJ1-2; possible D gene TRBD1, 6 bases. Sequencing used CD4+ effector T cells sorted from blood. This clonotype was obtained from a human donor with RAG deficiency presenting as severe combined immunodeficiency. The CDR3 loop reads CASSLGTGRNGYTF. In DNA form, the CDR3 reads TGTGCCAGCAGCTTGGGTACAGGGAGGAATGGCTACACCTTC.